The subject of this entry is one T cell receptor (beta chain). This specimen belongs to a study of blood T cell repertoires in COVID-19. Across the whole study: From T cells, B-cell-depleted T cells, or PBMCs came the material, which was cDNA or gDNA.

This CDR3 region has 14 residues. Germline V CDR1 and CDR2: LGHDT, YNNKEL (reference sequence). V gave up 4 bases and J gave up 3 bases; unmatched junction bases: 1. In the original workflow: The assay estimated nucleated cells by amplifying reference gene primers. The assay was immunoSEQ multiplex PCR, and TCRdb's table has in-frame clones only and misses some. V, J and clone size derive from that table, while D and trimming were established from the DNA sequence. The repertoire includes 70,000 or so clones, roughly nine tenths of them detected once, and around 5% sits in the top ten. The chain employs TRBV3-1 (or the pseudogene TRBV3-2) and TRBJ2-2, with 8 bases fitting TRBD2. This sequence was found in a woman aged 18-30 years with acute or convalescent COVID-19. The specimen sequenced was peripheral blood. The CDR3 region is CASSRSGDTGELFF. CDR3 DNA sequence: TGTGCCAGCAGCCGTAGCGGGGACACCGGGGAGCTGTTTTTT.